These T cell receptor beta chains were read from a single sample in a study of low-dose radiotherapy and immunotherapy resistance in tumors. TCRdb itself ran the reads through MiXCR, one entry per CDR3 protein. The sample comprises around 80,000 distinct CDR3 sequences, around 17% of which are singletons, and 1.3% to 1.5% rests with the top ten. Sequencing was performed on PBMCs, taken after low-dose radiotherapy plus immunotherapy. These receptors all stem from a male donor with prostate cancer. The CDR3 runs from the conserved cysteine through the conserved F or W. The D gene is left open where the match is weak. A clone size is listed for some rows: how often the clone was seen (once, few, many), or a class if it is expanded.

j_gene | v_gene | d_gene | len | abundance | CDR3nt | CDR3aa
TRBJ2-3 | TRBV11-2 | NA | 16 | many | TGTGCCAGCAGCGACAGGCGGATCGCCAGCACAGATACGCAGTATTTT | CASSDRRIASTDTQYF
TRBJ1-5 | TRBV9 | TRBD1 | 14 | many | TGTGCCAGCAGCGGAACAGGGGGTCGGGAGCCCCAGCATTTT | CASSGTGGREPQHF
TRBJ2-7 | TRBV20-1 | NA | 15 | many | TGCAGTGCTAGAGATTTAGGCCACTCCTCCTACGAGCAGTACTTC | CSARDLGHSSYEQYF
TRBJ2-7 | TRBV20-1 | TRBD2 | 14 | many | TGCAGTGCTAGCCTACTAGCGGGAGCCTACGAGCAGTACTTC | CSASLLAGAYEQYF
TRBJ2-1 | TRBV29-1 | NA | 13 | many | TGCAGCGCCGAAGGGGGTTTCTACAATGAGCAGTTCTTC | CSAEGGFYNEQFF
TRBJ2-3 | TRBV7-2 | NA | 15 | many | TGTGCCAGCAGCTTTAGGGCAGCTAGCATAGATACGCAGTATTTT | CASSFRAASIDTQYF
TRBJ2-7 | TRBV6-1 | TRBD1 | 13 | many | TGTGCCAGCAGTTACGGACAGGGTGACGAGCAGTACTTC | CASSYGQGDEQYF
TRBJ1-5 | TRBV9 | NA | 17 | many | TGTGCCAGCAGCGTAGTGGAAAACAGGCATAGCAATCAGCCCCAGCATTTT | CASSVVENRHSNQPQHF
TRBJ2-7 | TRBV10-3 | TRBD1 | 14 | many | TGTGCCACTGTAACCGGGACAGGGGCCTACGAGCAGTACTTC | CATVTGTGAYEQYF
TRBJ2-1 | TRBV7-9 | NA | 11 | many | TGTGCCAGCAGCCCCACCCGAGAGCAGTTCTTC | CASSPTREQFF
TRBJ2-2 | TRBV5-6 | NA | 13 | many | TGTGCCAGCAGCTTTGCGACGATCGGGGAGCTGTTTTTT | CASSFATIGELFF
TRBJ2-3 | TRBV20-1 | NA | 15 | many | TGCAGTGCGAAGGGGTTCTCCTATAGCACAGATACGCAGTATTTT | CSAKGFSYSTDTQYF
TRBJ1-1 | TRBV5-1 | NA | 14 | many | TGCGCCAGCAGCCGGGACCGCCCCGACACTGAAGCTTTCTTT | CASSRDRPDTEAFF
TRBJ1-6 | TRBV20-1 | NA | 16 | many | TGCAGTGCCCGGGACGGAGGGAGGGTTATTAATTCACCCCTCCACTTT | CSARDGGRVINSPLHF
TRBJ2-5 | TRBV27 | NA | 13 | many | TGTGCCAGCAGTTTAAAATTTTTGGAGACCCAGTACTTC | CASSLKFLETQYF
TRBJ2-6 | TRBV2 | NA | 13 | many | TGTGCCTATGGGCTCATCGGGGCCAACGTCCTGACTTTC | CAYGLIGANVLTF
TRBJ2-1 | TRBV7-9 | TRBD2 | 19 | many | TGTGCCAGCAGCAGCCGGTTCGGACTAGCGGGAGGGCCGGCCAATGAGCAGTTCTTC | CASSSRFGLAGGPANEQFF
TRBJ2-1 | TRBV29-1 | TRBD2 | 14 | many | TGCAGCCACCAGCGGGAGGCCGGCCGAGGGGAGCAGTTCTTC | CSHQREAGRGEQFF
TRBJ2-7 | TRBV6-8 | TRBD2 | 13 | few | TGTGCCAGCCCGAAGGAGGGGAGGGACGAGCAGTACTTC | CASPKEGRDEQYF
TRBJ2-5 | TRBV3-1 | TRBD2 | 15 | many | TGTGCCAGCAGCCTCCCAAGCGGGAGGCAAGAGACCCAGTACTTC | CASSLPSGRQETQYF
TRBJ2-2 | TRBV7-9 | NA | 15 | many | TGTGCCAGCAGCTTAGAGTGGGGCCGAACCGGGGAGCTGTTTTTT | CASSLEWGRTGELFF
TRBJ2-7 | TRBV7-2 | NA | 15 | many | TGTGCCAGCAGCCCCCGGGGCCAGGCTAACTACGAGCAGTACTTC | CASSPRGQANYEQYF
TRBJ2-7 | TRBV7-2 | TRBD2 | 16 | many | TGTGCCAGCAGCTTAGATTCTAGCGGGAGCCTCTACGAGCAGTACTTC | CASSLDSSGSLYEQYF
TRBJ2-2 | TRBV6-5 | TRBD1 | 16 | many | TGTGCCAGCAGTTACGCTGGGACAGGGTACACCGGGGAGCTGTTTTTT | CASSYAGTGYTGELFF
TRBJ1-1 | TRBV28 | TRBD1 | 16 | many | TGTGCCAGCAGTCCTAGGGCACAGGGGAGGGGAACTGAAGCTTTCTTT | CASSPRAQGRGTEAFF
TRBJ2-1 | TRBV6-6 | NA | 13 | many | TGTGCCAGCAGCCCCCGGGGTAAGAGTGAGCAGTTCTTC | CASSPRGKSEQFF
TRBJ2-2 | TRBV24-1 | TRBD2 | 17 | many | TGTGCCACCAGTGAGCCGGTAGCGGGAGGCAGGACCGGGGAGCTGTTTTTT | CATSEPVAGGRTGELFF
TRBJ1-3 | TRBV20-1 | NA | 13 | many | TGCAGTGCTAGTCGGGACTTCCTAGACACCATATATTTT | CSASRDFLDTIYF
TRBJ2-7 | TRBV19 | TRBD1 | 12 | many | TGTGCCAGTAGTCATGACAGGGGCGAGCAGTACTTC | CASSHDRGEQYF
TRBJ2-1 | TRBV5-1 | NA | 12 | NA | TGCGCCAGCAGCAGGGGGGAGTTTGAGCAGTTCTTC | CASSRGEFEQFF
TRBJ2-7 | TRBV27 | TRBD1 | 16 | NA | TGTGCCAGCAGTCTAATTGGGACAGGGGGATCGGGGGAGCAGTACTTC | CASSLIGTGGSGEQYF
TRBJ2-7 | TRBV6-2/TRBV6-3 | NA | 12 | many | TGTGCCAGCACGGCCAGGGCAAACGAGCAGTACTTC | CASTARANEQYF
TRBJ2-3 | TRBV4-3 | NA | 15 | many | TGCGCCAGCAGCCAAGGGGTCATGGGCACAGATACGCAGTATTTT | CASSQGVMGTDTQYF
TRBJ1-1 | TRBV6-2/TRBV6-3 | NA | 17 | many | TGTGCCAGCAGTTACTCCGGGCAGCTGGCCGGGGGGACTGAAGCTTTCTTT | CASSYSGQLAGGTEAFF
TRBJ1-3 | TRBV11-2 | NA | 14 | NA | TGTGCCAGCAGCCGCAACGACAGGCTATCCCACATATATTTT | CASSRNDRLSHIYF
TRBJ1-2 | TRBV28 | NA | 17 | many | TGTGCCAGCAGTTCCCCCAGCGGGCAGACCAATTTTTATGGCTACACCTTC | CASSSPSGQTNFYGYTF
TRBJ2-1 | TRBV4-1 | TRBD1 | 15 | many | TGCGCCAGCAGGCAAGACAGGGGGCGGGGCAATGAGCAGTTCTTC | CASRQDRGRGNEQFF
TRBJ2-1 | TRBV28 | NA | 13 | many | TGTGCCAGCAGTTTATACGAGGCCTACCAGCAGTTCTTC | CASSLYEAYQQFF
TRBJ2-3 | TRBV5-1 | TRBD2 | 15 | many | TGCGCCAGCAGCCCGGCCGGGGGGGGATTGGATACGCAGTATTTT | CASSPAGGGLDTQYF